The 10 T cell receptor beta chains in this list originate from one sample, sequenced in a study of low-dose radiotherapy and immunotherapy resistance in tumors. Alpha- and beta-chain coverage of first-strand cDNA came from TRAV- and TRBV-specific primers. TCR amplification used roughly 18 PCR cycles, a constant-region primer and a V-primer adapter. MiXCR, run by TCRdb on the reads, gives a single entry per CDR3 protein. The repertoire has 64,000 or so distinct CDR3 sequences, more than 25% of them found once; the top ten carry 8.5% to 14%. Time point denoted: before trial treatment. Sequenced material: PBMCs, taken before treatment. Receptors originate from a female donor with ovarian cancer.

This clonotype was counted ten times or more. The chain recombines TRBV30 with TRBJ2-7; a weak D match, TRBD1 (5 bases). V lost 1 base, J lost 3 bases, and 10 bases lay in between. Germline CDR1 and CDR2: GTSNPN and SVGIG (reference sequence). The CDR3 is 13 residues long. For the CDR3, the DNA is TGTGCCTGGAGTGGCAGCGACAGCTACGAGCAGTACTTC. This sequence encodes CAWSGSDSYEQYF. Looking up the rest from reference TRBV30 and TRBJ2-7 gives the full variable domain: SQTIHQWPATLVQPVGSPLSLECTVEGTSNPNLYWYRQAAGRGLQLLFYSVGIGQISSEVPQNLSASRPQDRQFILSSKKLLLSDSGFYLCAWSGSDSYEQYFGPGTRLTVT.

This clonotype was observed at least ten times. CDR3 protein: CAISVGLAAQETQYF. In DNA form, the CDR3 reads TGTGCCATCAGTGTGGGACTAGCGGCCCAAGAGACCCAGTACTTC. This chain connects TRBV10-3 to TRBJ2-5, with 11 nucleotides matching TRBD2. CDR3 size: 15 residues. The ends lost 4 bases at V and 1 base at J; junction bases unmatched: 2. CDR1 ENHRY and CDR2 SYGVKD come from the germline V gene.

On this clonotype itself: A read error is likely here: a far larger clone is one base away. The V and J genes are TRBV6-2 or TRBV6-3 and TRBJ2-1; 7 nucleotides match TRBD1. Germline V CDR1 and CDR2: MNHEY, SVGEGT. Trimming removed 2 bases from V and 10 bases from J; junction bases left unmatched: 8. The CDR3 loop spans 14 amino acids. The CDR3 region has the DNA TGTGCCAGCAGTTACGATCTAGGGGGCTACGAGCAGTTCTTC. Translating gives CASSYDLGGYEQFF.

This clonotype was found many times. J is TRBJ2-4 and V is TRBV2; D is undetermined. V lost 1 base and J lost 0, with 13 bases in between. Germline CDR1 is SNHLY and CDR2 is FYNNEI. This CDR3 region has 17 residues. The CDR3 is CASSEEGTLLAKNIQYF. DNA for the CDR3: TGTGCCAGCAGTGAAGAAGGAACGTTACTAGCCAAAAACATTCAGTACTTC.

This clonotype was picked up many times. The chain couples TRBV6-8 to TRBJ2-7; 7 bases align to TRBD1. Per germline, CDR1 MNHGY and CDR2 SAAAGT. This CDR3 has 16 amino acids. J lost 2 bases, V lost 6 bases, and 13 bases had no gene match. The CDR3 nucleotides are TGTGCCAGCAGGACCCAAGGCAGGGGGAGTCCCTACGAGCAGTACTTC. Its protein is CASRTQGRGSPYEQYF.

This clonotype was seen a few times. The chain has TRBV12-3 or TRBV12-4 and TRBJ1-5, with D perhaps TRBD1 (6 bases). This CDR3 comprises 16 residues. The V gene lost 2 bases and the J gene lost 1 base, with 12 bases spanning the gap. CDR3 sequence (DNA): TGTGCCAGCAGTTTATCTGGGGGCCGAAGCAATCAGCCCCAGCATTTT. Translating it yields CASSLSGGRSNQPQHF.

This clonotype has a single count. The chain carries TRBV4-2 and TRBJ2-6, with D possibly matching TRBD1 (6 bases). Trimming took off 3 bases at V and 4 bases at J, with 19 bases between the two ends. The CDR3 extends over 18 amino acids. Germline V gives CDR1 LGHNA, CDR2 YNFKEQ. This CDR3 is CASSHYGTSRIGANVLTF. CDR3 bases: TGTGCCAGCAGCCATTACGGGACATCCAGAATCGGGGCCAACGTCCTGACTTTC.

There are many counts of this clonotype. The V and J genes are TRBV23-1 and TRBJ1-1; 12 bases are a match to TRBD1. TRBV23-1 is classed as an ORF, of uncertain function. The CDR3 length is 18 residues. With V trimmed by 2 bases and J by 5 bases, 12 bases remained unmatched. The CDR3 DNA sequence: TGCGCCAGCAGTCAACCGGGACAGGGGGCGTCGGTTCGAACTGAAGCTTTCTTT. The encoded protein is CASSQPGQGASVRTEAFF.

As regards this clonotype: A single base is all that separates this from a far larger clone, so a read error is likely. The chain couples TRBV6-6 to TRBJ2-2, with D unclear. The CDR3 runs to 17 residues. Germline CDR1 and CDR2: MNHNY and SVGAGI (reference sequence). Written as DNA, the CDR3 is TGTGCCAGCAGTTATGGTCAGCTGGGCTACTACACCGAGGAGCTGTTTTTT. It codes for CASSYGQLGYYTEELFF.

In its sample, this clonotype was seen a few times. The J gene is TRBJ2-1, the V gene TRBV6-2 or TRBV6-3, with no clear D. Germline V lookup: CDR1 MNHEY, CDR2 SVGEGT. The CDR3 contains 13 residues. Between the trimmed V and J ends, which lost 8 bases and 6 bases, there was a span of 14 bases. The CDR3 spells CASCQGEPNEQFF. In nucleotides, the CDR3 is TGTGCCAGCTGCCAAGGCGAGCCCAATGAGCAGTTCTTC.